A selection of T cell receptor beta chains follows, all from one sample in a study of CD8 T cells in Susac syndrome. MiXCR was run by TCRdb on the immunoSEQ multiplex PCR reads, yielding one entry per CDR3 protein. This table holds 150,000 to 190,000 distinct CDR3 sequences, 95% to 96% found once. The sample taken for sequencing was CD8+ T cells from PBMCs. The source is a human donor with multiple sclerosis. Each CDR3 is given with its conserved first and last residue. D genes are given only for firm matches. For some rows the clone size is stated as once, few or many, or as a class when expanded; others skip it.

v_call	clone_size	j_call	d_call	cdr3_aa	cdr3_nt
TRBV2	NA	TRBJ2-7	TRBD2	CASSEVAGAYEQYF	TGTGCCAGCAGTGAAGTAGCGGGGGCCTACGAGCAGTACTTC
TRBV27	NA	TRBJ1-1	TRBD1	CASSNSGQGMNTEAFF	TGTGCCAGCAGCAATTCCGGACAGGGCATGAACACTGAAGCTTTCTTT
TRBV7-9	NA	TRBJ2-5	NA	CASSLGVEETQYF	TGTGCCAGCAGCTTGGGAGTGGAAGAGACCCAGTACTTC
TRBV27	NA	TRBJ1-5	NA	CASSSRGNNQPQHF	TGTGCCAGCAGTTCCCGGGGGAACAATCAGCCCCAGCATTTT
TRBV20-1	NA	TRBJ2-3	TRBD2	CSARDFTTSGLRTDTQYF	TGCAGTGCTAGAGATTTTACGACTAGCGGGCTTCGCACAGATACGCAGTATTTT
TRBV12-3/TRBV12-4	NA	TRBJ2-3	NA	CASSSRGSLTDTQYF	TGTGCCAGCAGTTCCAGGGGATCCCTCACAGATACGCAGTATTTT
TRBV9	NA	TRBJ2-1	TRBD2	CASSVARGGALEQFF	TGTGCCAGCAGCGTAGCTCGCGGGGGGGCCTTAGAGCAGTTCTTC
TRBV29-1	NA	TRBJ1-2	TRBD1	CSVGQGLNGYTF	TGCAGCGTTGGACAGGGCTTGAATGGCTACACCTTC
TRBV15	NA	TRBJ2-1	NA	CATSTKGAGGYNEQFF	TGTGCCACCAGCACCAAGGGGGCGGGGGGCTACAATGAGCAGTTCTTC
TRBV29-1	NA	TRBJ2-3	NA	CSVRGVYPSTDTQYF	TGCAGCGTGCGCGGGGTGTACCCTAGCACAGATACGCAGTATTTT
TRBV13	once	TRBJ2-5	TRBD1	CASSLKGQGMETQYF	TGTGCCAGCAGCTTAAAAGGACAGGGGATGGAGACCCAGTACTTC
TRBV5-1	NA	TRBJ1-1	NA	CASSANLRDTEAFF	TGCGCCAGCAGCGCTAATCTCCGGGACACTGAAGCTTTCTTT
TRBV27	NA	TRBJ1-4	NA	CASSLGQGYYEKLFF	TGTGCCAGCAGTTTAGGGCAGGGATATTATGAAAAACTGTTTTTT
TRBV19	NA	TRBJ1-1	NA	CASSIPGTGTREAFF	TGTGCCAGTAGTATACCCGGGACCGGAACGCGTGAAGCTTTCTTT
TRBV3-1	NA	TRBJ2-1	NA	CASSPITNGTSYNEQFF	TGTGCCAGCAGCCCCATCACAAATGGGACCTCCTACAATGAGCAGTTCTTC
TRBV6-2/TRBV6-3	NA	TRBJ1-1	TRBD1	CASMDRANTEAFF	TGTGCCAGTATGGACAGGGCGAACACTGAAGCTTTCTTT
TRBV7-9	NA	TRBJ2-5	TRBD2	CASSALTSVKPETQYF	TGTGCCAGCAGCGCCCTGACTAGCGTCAAACCGGAGACCCAGTACTTC
TRBV18	NA	TRBJ1-5	NA	CASSPQGLVKPQHF	TGTGCCAGCTCACCACAGGGGTTAGTTAAGCCCCAGCATTTT
TRBV2	few	TRBJ1-5	NA	CASSEGGNQPQHF	TGTGCCAGCAGTGAAGGGGGGAATCAGCCCCAGCATTTT
TRBV7-8	NA	TRBJ1-4	NA	CASSSDGYEKLFF	TGTGCCAGCAGCTCCGACGGTTATGAAAAACTGTTTTTT
TRBV25-1	NA	TRBJ1-1	TRBD1	CASSEDRGMRNTEAFF	TGTGCCAGCAGTGAGGACAGGGGGATGAGGAACACTGAAGCTTTCTTT
TRBV20-1	NA	TRBJ2-5	NA	CSAATAPQETQYF	TGCAGTGCCGCAACAGCGCCTCAAGAGACCCAGTACTTC
TRBV6-1	NA	TRBJ1-6	TRBD1	CASSDDRVLNSPLHF	TGTGCCAGCAGTGATGACAGGGTCCTTAATTCACCCCTCCACTTT
TRBV20-1	NA	TRBJ2-1	NA	CSARAEISYNEQFF	TGCAGTGCCCGGGCGGAGATCTCCTACAATGAGCAGTTCTTC
TRBV13	NA	TRBJ1-3	NA	CASSLGRTSGNTIYF	TGTGCCAGCAGCTTAGGCCGTACCTCTGGAAACACCATATATTTT
TRBV9	NA	TRBJ2-5	TRBD1	CASSAWQGAGETQYF	TGTGCCAGCAGCGCCTGGCAGGGGGCTGGGGAGACCCAGTACTTC
TRBV4-1	NA	TRBJ2-5	NA	CASSTLDTLGETQYF	TGCGCCAGCAGCACCTTAGACACCCTCGGGGAGACCCAGTACTTC
TRBV9	NA	TRBJ1-2	TRBD1	CASSVGTDPYTF	TGTGCCAGCAGCGTTGGGACAGATCCATACACCTTC
TRBV7-6	NA	TRBJ2-1	TRBD1	CASSPGQASSYNEQFF	TGTGCCAGCAGCCCGGGACAGGCGAGCTCCTACAATGAGCAGTTCTTC
TRBV29-1	NA	TRBJ1-2	NA	CSVQTVGEGYTF	TGCAGCGTACAGACAGTGGGAGAGGGCTACACCTTC
TRBV3-1	NA	TRBJ2-2	NA	CASSPTGGSVTGELFF	TGTGCCAGCAGCCCCACTGGGGGTTCGGTGACCGGGGAGCTGTTTTTT
TRBV7-2	NA	TRBJ2-5	TRBD2	CASSLTFDLVRDYGKTQYF	TGTGCCAGCAGCTTGACATTCGATCTCGTGCGGGACTACGGGAAGACCCAGTACTTC
TRBV12-3/TRBV12-4	NA	TRBJ2-7	NA	CASSLTGPYEQYF	TGTGCCAGCAGTTTAACGGGGCCCTACGAGCAGTACTTC
TRBV27	NA	TRBJ2-1	TRBD2	CASSSGTSGGDEQFF	TGTGCCAGCAGTTCCGGGACTAGCGGGGGGGATGAGCAGTTCTTC
TRBV6-6	NA	TRBJ2-6	TRBD1	CASSSLGQVGANVLTF	TGTGCCAGCAGTTCCCTGGGACAGGTGGGGGCCAACGTCCTGACTTTC
TRBV15	NA	TRBJ1-1	NA	CATSRGPDREAFF	TGTGCCACCAGCAGGGGCCCCGACCGGGAAGCTTTCTTT
TRBV29-1	few	TRBJ1-1	NA	CSVLGNTEAFF	TGCAGCGTTTTAGGGAACACTGAAGCTTTCTTT
TRBV29-1	NA	TRBJ1-1	TRBD1	CSVDKGATEAFF	TGCAGCGTTGATAAGGGGGCCACTGAAGCTTTCTTT
TRBV18	NA	TRBJ2-7	TRBD1	CASSPMDRGSYEQYF	TGTGCCAGCTCCCCCATGGACAGGGGATCCTACGAGCAGTACTTC
TRBV7-8	NA	TRBJ2-3	NA	CASSSQDVTDTQYF	TGTGCCAGCAGTTCCCAGGACGTCACAGATACGCAGTATTTT
TRBV7-3	NA	TRBJ1-2	NA	CASSLMGGYTF	TGTGCCAGCAGCTTAATGGGTGGCTACACCTTC
TRBV6-5	NA	TRBJ2-3	NA	CASRSYSLSTDTQYF	TGTGCCAGCAGATCGTACAGTCTTAGCACAGATACGCAGTATTTT
TRBV6-5	NA	TRBJ1-2	TRBD1	CASGTGYGYTF	TGTGCCAGCGGGACAGGCTATGGCTACACCTTC
TRBV4-1	NA	TRBJ2-7	NA	CASSPHTNSYEQYF	TGCGCCAGCAGCCCCCATACCAACTCCTACGAGCAGTACTTC
TRBV30	NA	TRBJ1-6	NA	CACHWSSYNSPLHF	TGTGCCTGTCACTGGAGCTCCTATAATTCACCCCTCCACTTT
TRBV18	NA	TRBJ1-1	TRBD1	CASSPPPGTGWTEAFF	TGTGCCAGCTCACCACCGCCCGGGACAGGGTGGACTGAAGCTTTCTTT
TRBV6-5	NA	TRBJ2-2	NA	CASSATITGELFF	TGTGCCAGCAGCGCAACTATTACCGGGGAGCTGTTTTTT
TRBV6-1	NA	TRBJ2-7	NA	CASSVGRGPSYEQYF	TGTGCCAGCAGTGTTGGACGGGGGCCGTCCTACGAGCAGTACTTC
TRBV29-1	NA	TRBJ2-3	NA	CSVEDPPDTDTQYF	TGCAGCGTTGAAGATCCGCCCGACACAGATACGCAGTATTTT
TRBV27	once	TRBJ2-5	NA	CASSLNGLALETQYF	TGTGCCAGCAGTTTAAATGGTTTAGCCCTGGAGACCCAGTACTTC
TRBV27	once	TRBJ2-7	NA	CASSLSLDSYEQYF	TGTGCCAGCAGTTTATCCCTAGACTCCTACGAGCAGTACTTC
TRBV27	NA	TRBJ2-1	TRBD2	CASSSGLAGGVAYNEQFF	TGTGCCAGCAGTTCGGGACTAGCGGGGGGCGTAGCCTACAATGAGCAGTTCTTC
TRBV7-9	NA	TRBJ2-1	NA	CAIRRSSYNEQFF	TGTGCCATACGACGGAGCTCCTACAATGAGCAGTTCTTC
TRBV30	NA	TRBJ1-2	NA	CAWSVLGGYGYTF	TGTGCCTGGAGTGTGCTGGGGGGGTATGGCTACACCTTC
TRBV12-3/TRBV12-4	few	TRBJ1-1	NA	CASSRQVNTEAFF	TGTGCCAGCAGTCGTCAGGTTAACACTGAAGCTTTCTTT